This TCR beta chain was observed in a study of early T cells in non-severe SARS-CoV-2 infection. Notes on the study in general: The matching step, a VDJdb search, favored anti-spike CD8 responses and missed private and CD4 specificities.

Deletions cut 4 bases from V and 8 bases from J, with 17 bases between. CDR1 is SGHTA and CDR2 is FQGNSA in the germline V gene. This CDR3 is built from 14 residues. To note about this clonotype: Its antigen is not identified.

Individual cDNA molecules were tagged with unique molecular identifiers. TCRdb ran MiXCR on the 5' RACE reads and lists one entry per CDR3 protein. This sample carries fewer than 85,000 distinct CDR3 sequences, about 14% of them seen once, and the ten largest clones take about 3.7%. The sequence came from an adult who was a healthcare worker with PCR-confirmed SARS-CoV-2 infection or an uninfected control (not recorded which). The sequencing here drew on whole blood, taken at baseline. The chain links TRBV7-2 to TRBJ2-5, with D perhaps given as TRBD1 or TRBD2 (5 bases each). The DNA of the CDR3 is TGTGCCAGCAGCTCCGGGACCACAAAGAGAACCCAGTACTTC. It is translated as CASSSGTTKRTQYF.